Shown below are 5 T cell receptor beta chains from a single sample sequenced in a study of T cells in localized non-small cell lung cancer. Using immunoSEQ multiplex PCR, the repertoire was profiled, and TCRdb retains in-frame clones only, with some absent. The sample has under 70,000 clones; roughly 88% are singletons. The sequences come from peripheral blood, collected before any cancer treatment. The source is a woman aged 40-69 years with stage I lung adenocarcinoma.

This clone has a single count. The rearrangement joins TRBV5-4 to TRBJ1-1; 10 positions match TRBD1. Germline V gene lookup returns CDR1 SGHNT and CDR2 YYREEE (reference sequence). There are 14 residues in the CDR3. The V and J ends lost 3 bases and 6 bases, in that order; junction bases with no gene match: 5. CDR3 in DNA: TGTGCCAGCAGCTCCCGGGACAGGGGCGCTGAAGCTTTCTTT. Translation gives CASSSRDRGAEAFF.

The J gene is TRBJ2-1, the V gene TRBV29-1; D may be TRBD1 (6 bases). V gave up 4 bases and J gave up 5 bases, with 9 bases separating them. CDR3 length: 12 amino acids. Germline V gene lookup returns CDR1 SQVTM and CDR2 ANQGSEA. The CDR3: CSVVRGNNEQFF. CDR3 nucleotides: TGCAGCGTTGTGAGGGGGAACAATGAGCAGTTCTTC.

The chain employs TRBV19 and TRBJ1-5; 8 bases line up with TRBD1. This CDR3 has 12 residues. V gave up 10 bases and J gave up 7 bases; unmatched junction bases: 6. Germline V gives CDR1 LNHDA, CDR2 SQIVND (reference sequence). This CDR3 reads CATGQGEQPQHF. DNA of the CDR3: TGTGCCACCGGACAGGGTGAGCAGCCCCAGCATTTT.

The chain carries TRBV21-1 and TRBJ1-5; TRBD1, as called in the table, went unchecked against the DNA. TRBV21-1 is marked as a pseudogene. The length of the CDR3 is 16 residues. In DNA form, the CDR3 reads TGTGCCAGCAGCAATGATGGGGGCCAAGACAATCAGCCCCAGCATTTT. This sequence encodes CASSNDGGQDNQPQHF.

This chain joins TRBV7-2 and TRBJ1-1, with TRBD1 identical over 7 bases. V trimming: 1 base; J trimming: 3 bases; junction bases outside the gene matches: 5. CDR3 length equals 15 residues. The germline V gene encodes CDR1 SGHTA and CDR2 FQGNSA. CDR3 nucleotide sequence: TGTGCCAGCAGCTTAGACAGGGGCGGGGACACTGAAGCTTTCTTT. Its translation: CASSLDRGGDTEAFF.